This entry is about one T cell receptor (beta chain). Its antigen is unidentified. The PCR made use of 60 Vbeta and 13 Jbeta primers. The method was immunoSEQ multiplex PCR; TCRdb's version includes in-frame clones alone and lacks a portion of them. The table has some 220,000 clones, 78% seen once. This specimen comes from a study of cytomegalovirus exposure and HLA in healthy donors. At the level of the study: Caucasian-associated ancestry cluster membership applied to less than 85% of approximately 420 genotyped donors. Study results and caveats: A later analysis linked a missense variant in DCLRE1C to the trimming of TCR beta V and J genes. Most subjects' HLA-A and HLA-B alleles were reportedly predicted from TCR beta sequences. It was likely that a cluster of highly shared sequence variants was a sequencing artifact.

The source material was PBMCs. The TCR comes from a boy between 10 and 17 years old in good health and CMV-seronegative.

Written as DNA, the CDR3 is TGCGCCAGCAGTGAGTCGATAGGACAGGTGGGATATAATTCACCCCTCCACTTT. It is translated as CASSESIGQVGYNSPLHF. V gene TRBV10-1 combines with J gene TRBJ1-6, with TRBD1 matching 7 bases. With V trimmed by 0 bases and J by 4 bases, 9 bases remained unmatched. The CDR3 contains 18 residues. Per germline, CDR1 WNHNN and CDR2 SYGVQD (reference sequence).